This T cell receptor beta chain was captured in a study of blood T cell repertoires in COVID-19. Study-wide background: Sites across the United States, Italy and Spain contributed samples from acute and convalescent COVID-19. PBMCs, B-cell-depleted T cells, or T cells were the source of the cDNA or gDNA that made up the material.

Generated by immunoSEQ multiplex PCR, the TCRdb table keeps only in-frame clones and is missing some. The table has about 280,000 clones, about 86% seen once. The CDR3 is 15 residues long. Germline V gene data show CDR1 as SGHVS and CDR2 as FNYEAQ. V shed 5 bases and J shed 1 base, with 13 bases lying between them. Seattle patients were enrolled during active infection and followed longitudinally. The gene calls are TRBV7-6 and TRBJ2-3, with D maybe TRBD2 (6 bases). The sequence was collected from a woman in her sixties or seventies with COVID-19, enrolled during active disease. Sequences were obtained from peripheral blood. The CDR3 protein is CASSPRDWGTDTQYF. CDR3 DNA sequence: TGTGCCAGCAGCCCCCGGGACTGGGGCACAGATACGCAGTATTTT.